The entry that follows covers one TCR beta chain sequence. Method: immunoSEQ multiplex PCR; TCRdb's copy keeps in-frame clones and lacks some. The data contain 250,000 or so clones, 88% of them seen just once; the ten biggest clones take up around 2.5%. This sample stems from a study of blood T cell repertoires in COVID-19. Study-level information: From the United States, Italy and Spain came samples of acute and convalescent COVID-19. The analysed material was cDNA or gDNA that came from T cells, B-cell-depleted T cells, or PBMCs.

Participant-reported clinical history was the basis for cohort assignment. The source is a woman aged 40 to 50 with acute COVID-19. The sample was PBMCs or T cells enriched from blood (not recorded which).

In DNA form, the CDR3 reads TGTGCCAGCGAGAGACTAGCGGGCTACGAGCAGTACGTC. Protein sequence: CASERLAGYEQYV. V gene TRBV5-8 combines with J gene TRBJ2-7; 10 nucleotides match TRBD2. The trim removed 7 bases at V and 3 bases at J, leaving 4 bases unmatched. Germline V CDR1 and CDR2: SGHTS, YDEGEE. CDR3 length: 13 residues.